Shown below are 20 T cell receptor beta chains from a single sample sequenced in a study of T cells in Graves' hyperthyroidism and ophthalmopathy. Amplified TCR beta CDR3 regions came from RNA transcripts. Primed by the HTBI set, a first-round RT-PCR was run on the TCR CDR3. One entry per CDR3 protein results from TCRdb running MiXCR on the multiplex PCR reads. The table has about 640,000 distinct CDR3 sequences, around 21% seen once; the top ten hold about 35%. Input material: blood. Receptors originate from a young man with Graves' ophthalmopathy.

The chain carries TRBV12-3 or TRBV12-4 and TRBJ1-2; D not certain. This CDR3 is 13 amino acids long. V was shortened by 10 bases and J by 0 bases, with 12 bases between the two germline ends. The chain's CDR3 is CATGPETNYGYTF. The CDR3 DNA follows: TGTGCCACAGGACCGGAGACTAACTATGGCTACACCTTC.

In nucleotides, the CDR3 is TGTGCCAGCAGCCAATTCCGTGTAGGCCTTAGTTATTCCAACTATGGCTACACCTTC. This translates into CASSQFRVGLSYSNYGYTF. The V call is TRBV14, the J call TRBJ1-2; D uncertain. Per the germline V gene, CDR1 is SGHDN and CDR2 is FVKESK. V was pared by 2 bases and J by 2 bases, with 24 bases between. CDR3 length: 19 residues.

At least ten counts were recorded for this clonotype. The rearrangement joins TRBV5-1 to TRBJ2-1; D possibly uses TRBD1 or TRBD2 (5 bases each). The germline CDR1 and CDR2 sequences are SGHRS and YFSETQ. CDR3 length: 15 residues. V was trimmed by 4 bases and J by 3 bases, leaving 14 bases between them. The chain's CDR3 is CASSPYGTNYNEQFF. The CDR3 DNA sequence: TGCGCCAGCAGCCCCTACGGGACCAACTACAATGAGCAGTTCTTC.

This clonotype was observed a handful of times. The V and J genes are TRBV12-5 and TRBJ2-1; a weak D match, TRBD1 (5 bases). This CDR3 region has 12 residues. Germline CDR1 LGHNT, CDR2 FRNRAP. Trimming removed 5 bases from V and 5 bases from J, with 7 bases in between. The CDR3 nucleotides read TGTGCTAGTGGTAGGGGTGACAATGAGCAGTTCTTC. Translated, it gives CASGRGDNEQFF.

The rearrangement joins TRBV5-6 to TRBJ1-5; unclear D gene. The CDR3 sequence is 14 residues long. Germline assignment: CDR1 SGHDT and CDR2 YYEEEE. Trimming removed 4 bases from V and 2 bases from J, with 10 bases in between. The DNA for the CDR3 is TGTGCCAGCAGCGGCGGAGGGCGCAATCAGCCCCAGCATTTT. Protein sequence: CASSGGGRNQPQHF.

This clonotype was recorded at least ten times. The V gene is TRBV7-3, the J gene TRBJ2-1, with 12 bases matching TRBD2. The trim removed 4 bases at V and 4 bases at J, leaving 5 bases unmatched. The CDR3 totals 16 residues. Germline V gene lookup returns CDR1 SGHTA and CDR2 FQGTGA. In nucleotides, the CDR3 is TGTGCCAGCAGCTCGCGACTAGCGGGAGAGTACAATGAGCAGTTCTTC. Its protein is CASSSRLAGEYNEQFF.

This clonotype has only a few counts. The V call is TRBV6-1, the J call TRBJ2-5; possibly TRBD2 for D (6 bases). Germline-derived CDR1 and CDR2 are MNHNS and SASEGT. With 5 bases removed from V and 4 bases from J, the gap between germline ends came to 11 bases. The CDR3 is 13 residues long. CDR3 nucleotide sequence: TGTGCCAGCAGTCCATACGGGGGAGAGACCCAGTACTTC. Amino acid sequence: CASSPYGGETQYF.

V is TRBV30 and J is TRBJ1-5; D not resolved. The V end lost 0 bases, the J end lost 3 bases, and 12 bases lay between the germline ends. The CDR3 contains 15 residues. The germline V gene encodes CDR1 GTSNPN and CDR2 SVGIG (reference sequence). The CDR3 sequence: CAWSVPRGHNQPQHF. Here the CDR3 DNA reads TGTGCCTGGAGTGTACCACGGGGTCACAATCAGCCCCAGCATTTT. The entire variable domain, with the rest obtained from reference TRBV30 and TRBJ1-5, is as follows: SQTIHQWPATLVQPVGSPLSLECTVEGTSNPNLYWYRQAAGRGLQLLFYSVGIGQISSEVPQNLSASRPQDRQFILSSKKLLLSDSGFYLCAWSVPRGHNQPQHFGDGTRLSIL.

The chain joins TRBV5-1 to TRBJ1-6; 11 nucleotides match TRBD1. The V segment lost 4 bases and the J segment 8 bases; nucleotides outside the gene matches: 8. This CDR3 spans 16 amino acids. Germline lookup yields CDR1 SGHRS and CDR2 YFSETQ. The CDR3 loop is CASSPPGQGVDSPLHF. CDR3 nucleotides: TGCGCCAGCAGCCCTCCGGGACAGGGGGTGGATTCACCCCTCCACTTT.

This chain links TRBV12-3 or TRBV12-4 with TRBJ1-4, with 8 positions matching TRBD1. The CDR3 runs to 18 residues. Trimming took 6 bases from V and 2 from J; bases not matched to a gene: 14. CDR3 loop: CASSLSRGRGPTNEKLFF. The DNA for the CDR3 is TGTGCCAGCAGCTTAAGTCGCGGCAGGGGGCCGACTAATGAAAAACTGTTTTTT.

In DNA, the CDR3 is TGTGCCAGCAGTGTACAGGGCCGGGGGCCCCAGCATTTT. Translated, it gives CASSVQGRGPQHF. J is TRBJ1-5 and V is TRBV6-1, with D possibly matching TRBD1 (6 bases). This CDR3 is built from 13 residues. Germline V CDR1 and CDR2: MNHNS, SASEGT. V gave up 4 bases and J gave up 9 bases, with 13 bases separating them.

The J gene is TRBJ2-4, the V gene TRBV20-1; D unclear. With 3 bases removed from V and 0 bases from J, the gap between germline ends came to 6 bases. The CDR3 runs to 13 residues. Germline CDR1 and CDR2: DFQATT and SNEGSKA (reference sequence). The CDR3: CSASQVAKNIQYF. CDR3 sequence (DNA): TGCAGTGCTAGCCAGGTAGCCAAAAACATTCAGTACTTC.

This clonotype was seen only a few times. V and J are TRBV9 and TRBJ2-5; 10 bases are shared with TRBD2. Germline CDR1 reads SGDLS; CDR2 reads YYNGEE. V was pared by 4 bases and J by 5 bases, with 11 bases of the junction left unmatched. This CDR3 spans 16 amino acids. The CDR3: CASSWGLAPRGETQYF. In DNA, the CDR3 is TGTGCCAGCAGCTGGGGACTAGCGCCCCGGGGGGAGACCCAGTACTTC.

The rearrangement uses TRBV11-1 and TRBJ2-5; tentative D call: TRBD1 (5 bases). With 2 bases removed from V and 2 bases from J, the gap between germline ends came to 9 bases. The CDR3 sequence is 14 residues long. Per germline, CDR1 SGHAT and CDR2 FQDESV (reference sequence). CDR3 amino acids: CASSLNRLQETQYF. In nucleotides, the CDR3 is TGTGCCAGCAGCTTAAACAGGCTTCAAGAGACCCAGTACTTC.

The genes are TRBV20-1 and TRBJ2-5; D is perhaps TRBD2 (5 bases). V lost 2 bases, J lost 4 bases, and 8 bases lay in between. CDR1 is DFQATT and CDR2 is SNEGSKA in the germline V gene (reference sequence). There are 12 residues in the CDR3. The CDR3 spells CSARPSGETQYF. The CDR3 DNA follows: TGCAGTGCTAGACCCAGCGGAGAGACCCAGTACTTC.

This clonotype was detected ten times or more. J is TRBJ2-3 and V is TRBV7-8; D gene ambiguous. CDR1 is SGHVS, CDR2 FQNEAQ, per germline. This CDR3 has 16 residues. Trimming left V 6 bases short and J 1 base short, with 17 bases between. As DNA, the CDR3 is TGTGCCAGCAGTCTAGATTCACCCTTTGGCACAGATACGCAGTATTTT. Protein: CASSLDSPFGTDTQYF.

This clonotype was observed at least ten times. The chain uses TRBV3-1 and TRBJ2-7; possibly TRBD1 for D (5 bases). Germline-derived CDR1 and CDR2 are LGHDT and YNNKEL (reference sequence). The V end was cut by 0 bases, the J end by 4 bases, with 16 bases between. There are 16 residues in the CDR3. The CDR3 protein is CASSQEGRQHLYEQYF. DNA of the CDR3: TGTGCCAGCAGCCAAGAAGGGCGACAGCACCTGTACGAGCAGTACTTC.

This chain connects TRBV19 to TRBJ2-5; TRBD2 agrees at 9 bases. This CDR3 has 16 amino acids. CDR1 and CDR2 from the germline V gene are LNHDA and SQIVND (reference sequence). V shed 4 bases, J shed 1 base, and the junction held 7 bases outside the gene matches. The CDR3 sequence: CASSTRLADLQETQYF. DNA for the CDR3: TGTGCCAGTAGTACCAGACTAGCGGACCTCCAAGAGACCCAGTACTTC.

CDR3 sequence: CASRGVGANYGYTF. CDR3 nucleotide sequence: TGTGCCAGCAGGGGGGTCGGAGCTAACTATGGCTACACCTTC. The chain links TRBV6-1 to TRBJ1-2; possible D gene TRBD1, 5 bases. Looked up from germline, CDR1 is MNHNS and CDR2 is SASEGT. Trimming removed 6 bases from V and 0 bases from J, with 11 bases in between. This CDR3 region has 14 residues.

The V call is TRBV6-1, the J call TRBJ1-1; no clear D gene. The germline V and J ends were trimmed by 3 bases and 6 bases, with 11 bases remaining between them. The germline V gene has CDR1 MNHNS and CDR2 SASEGT. The CDR3 runs to 13 residues. CDR3 in DNA: TGTGCCAGCAGTGACAGATTCAGCCCTGAAGCTTTCTTT. This sequence encodes CASSDRFSPEAFF.